The clone carrying this T cell receptor beta chain was detected once. These data belong to a study of blood T cell repertoires in COVID-19. Sequencing was performed with immunoSEQ multiplex PCR; in TCRdb, only in-frame clones are kept and a portion is missing. This sample has roughly 360,000 clones; roughly 88% occur once, and the top ten carry more than 0.85%. This CDR3 comprises 12 residues. Germline V CDR1 and CDR2: GTSNPN, SVGIG (reference sequence). V lost 2 bases and J lost 12; bases outside the gene matches: 6. Those enrolled, adults aged roughly 18 to 95 years, came from around 24 US areas. Researchers sorted participants into cohorts using their self-reported clinical history.

The chain is built from TRBV30 and TRBJ1-3; 8 bases line up with TRBD1. Specimen: PBMCs or T cells enriched from blood (not recorded which). The sequence was collected from a woman aged 30 to 39 with acute COVID-19. The CDR3 is CAWSPDRGRIYF. As DNA, the CDR3 is TGTGCCTGGAGTCCCGACAGGGGCCGCATATATTTT. Full variable domain (remainder filled in from reference TRBV30 and TRBJ1-3): SQTIHQWPATLVQPVGSPLSLECTVEGTSNPNLYWYRQAAGRGLQLLFYSVGIGQISSEVPQNLSASRPQDRQFILSSKKLLLSDSGFYLCAWSPDRGRIYFGEGSWLTVV.